This entry lists 30 T cell receptor beta chains sequenced from one sample in a study of somatic mutations in cytotoxic T cells in rheumatoid arthritis. TCRdb's copy holds only in-frame clones and misses some; the assay was immunoSEQ multiplex PCR. The sample carries about 20,000 clones, roughly nine tenths recorded once. The sample consisted of CD8+ T cells sorted from blood. The receptors come from a man in his forties in good health.

V gene TRBV5-4 combines with J gene TRBJ2-7; maybe TRBD1 (5 bases). V dropped 3 bases and J dropped 5 bases, with 12 bases sitting between them. The germline gives CDR1 SGHNT, CDR2 YYREEE (reference sequence). The CDR3 is 13 residues long. The CDR3 region has the DNA TGTGCCAGCAGCTCAGGGCAGGGTGACGAGCAGTACTTC. It yields the protein CASSSGQGDEQYF.

This clone was observed once. This sequence joins TRBV19 and TRBJ2-7; D unclear. Germline values: CDR1 LNHDA, CDR2 SQIVND (reference sequence). Between the trimmed V and J ends, which lost 4 bases and 5 bases, there was a span of 6 bases. The CDR3 spans 11 residues. This CDR3 reads CASSNTNEQYF. The CDR3 coding sequence is TGTGCCAGTAGTAATACGAACGAGCAGTACTTC.

The chain uses TRBV27 and TRBJ2-3, with D tentatively TRBD2 (5 bases). Germline V gene lookup returns CDR1 MNHEY and CDR2 SMNVEV (reference sequence). With 3 bases removed from V and 4 bases from J, the gap between germline ends came to 8 bases. The length of the CDR3 is 13 residues. DNA for the CDR3: TGTGCCAGCAGTTTTATCGGGGCAGATACGCAGTATTTT. Translating it yields CASSFIGADTQYF.

J is TRBJ2-7 and V is TRBV5-4, with TRBD1 identical over 10 bases. The CDR3 has 15 amino acids. V shed 5 bases and J 3 bases; nucleotides not matched to a gene: 8. Per the germline V gene, CDR1 is SGHNT and CDR2 is YYREEE (reference sequence). In DNA form, the CDR3 reads TGTGCCAGCAGTTCTACCGGGACAGGGGTCTACGAGCAGTACTTC. It yields the protein CASSSTGTGVYEQYF.

This clone was recorded a few times. V usage is TRBV29-1 and J usage is TRBJ2-7; TRBD2 agrees at 11 bases. Germline V lookup: CDR1 SQVTM, CDR2 ANQGSEA. The CDR3 spans 13 residues. V lost 4 bases and J lost 2; bases outside the gene matches: 1. The CDR3 here is CSVAGLAAYEQYF. The DNA for the CDR3 is TGCAGCGTTGCGGGACTAGCGGCCTACGAGCAGTACTTC.

V gene TRBV9 combines with J gene TRBJ2-1; D unclear. CDR1 and CDR2 (germline): SGDLS, YYNGEE. The CDR3 is 13 residues long. Trimming cost V 3 bases and J 6 bases, with 10 bases left between them. CDR3 residues: CASSADPGNEQFF. The CDR3 nucleotides are TGTGCCAGCAGCGCCGACCCCGGCAATGAGCAGTTCTTC.

The table lists this clone with a count of one. V is TRBV28 and J is TRBJ2-1; D is tentatively TRBD1 or TRBD2 (5 bases each). Germline V lookup: CDR1 MDHEN, CDR2 SYDVKM. This CDR3 contains 13 residues. V was trimmed by 5 bases and J by 6 bases, leaving 11 bases between them. CDR3 in amino acids: CASSRPGRNEQFF. DNA for the CDR3: TGTGCCAGCAGTAGACCGGGGCGCAATGAGCAGTTCTTC. Using reference TRBV28 and TRBJ2-1 for the parts outside the CDR3, the full variable domain is DVKVTQSSRYLVKRTGEKVFLECVQDMDHENMFWYRQDPGLGLRLIYFSYDVKMKEKGDIPEGYSVSREKKERFSLILESASTNQTSMYLCASSRPGRNEQFFGPGTRLTVL.

CDR3 sequence (DNA): TGTGCCACCAGCAGGATGGACAGCTTCTATGGCTACACCTTC. Its translation is CATSRMDSFYGYTF. The chain joins TRBV15 to TRBJ1-2, with TRBD1 as a possible D gene (6 bases). V was clipped by 3 bases and J by 4 bases, with 12 bases between them. The germline CDR1 and CDR2 sequences are LNHNV and YYDKDF (reference sequence). The CDR3 is 14 residues long.

The sample holds one count of this clone. The rearrangement links TRBV4-3 to TRBJ2-5; D is undetermined. Trimming stripped 0 bases from V and 5 bases from J, with 13 bases between. The V gene's germline CDR1 is LGHNA and CDR2 YSLEER. CDR3 size: 15 residues. The CDR3 sequence: CASSQDHGPTETQYF. The CDR3 DNA is TGCGCCAGCAGCCAAGACCACGGACCAACTGAGACCCAGTACTTC.

The CDR3 nucleotides read TGTGCCAGCAGAGTAGCGGGATTAACCTACGAGCAGTACTTC. Amino acid sequence: CASRVAGLTYEQYF. J is TRBJ2-7 and V is TRBV6-1; TRBD2 matches at 8 bases. Unmatched junction bases numbered 6, after V lost 6 bases and J lost 2 bases. CDR3 length: 14 amino acids. Germline V gene sequence: CDR1 MNHNS, CDR2 SASEGT.

The sample holds a few counts of this clone. The sample holds other DNA sequences that translate to the same CDR3. The chain combines TRBV9 with TRBJ1-1, with D hard to call. The germline gives CDR1 SGDLS, CDR2 YYNGEE. The CDR3 is 13 residues long. V dropped 0 bases and J dropped 0 bases, with 3 bases sitting between them. The CDR3 spells CASSVELNTEAFF. As DNA, the CDR3 is TGTGCCAGCAGCGTAGAGCTGAACACTGAAGCTTTCTTT.

The gene calls are TRBV5-1 and TRBJ2-7; possible D gene TRBD1, 6 bases. V gave up 4 bases and J gave up 7 bases, with 18 bases separating them. The CDR3 runs to 14 residues. CDR1 is SGHRS and CDR2 is YFSETQ in the germline V gene. This CDR3 is CASSVDRSSREQYF. As DNA, the CDR3 is TGCGCCAGCAGCGTGGACAGATCTTCTAGGGAGCAGTACTTC.

J is TRBJ2-7 and V is TRBV7-2; 7 bases are a match to TRBD2. Germline CDR1 SGHTA, CDR2 FQGNSA. The junction had 4 bases not matched to a gene; V was cut back by 5 bases and J by 3 bases. This CDR3 spans 13 amino acids. CDR3: CASSQTSSYEQYF. The CDR3 DNA reads as TGTGCCAGCAGCCAGACTAGCAGCTACGAGCAGTACTTC. Using reference TRBV7-2 and TRBJ2-7 for the parts outside the CDR3, the full variable domain is GAGVSQSPSNKVTEKGKDVELRCDPISGHTALYWYRQSLGQGLEFLIYFQGNSAPDKSGLPSDRFSAERTGGSVSTLTIQRTQQEDSAVYLCASSQTSSYEQYFGPGTRLTVT.

The chain couples TRBV7-9 to TRBJ2-1; D is ambiguous. The CDR3 covers 13 residues. CDR1 is SEHNR, CDR2 FQNEAQ, per germline (reference sequence). The germline V and J ends were trimmed by 5 bases and 10 bases, with 15 bases remaining between them. CDR3 sequence: CASSLDRVWEQFF. CDR3 nucleotide sequence: TGTGCCAGCAGCCTTGACCGGGTCTGGGAGCAGTTCTTC.

The chain combines TRBV7-9 with TRBJ2-5, with no clear D. The J call may be faulty, since TRBJ2-7 better matches the DNA end. CDR1 and CDR2 (germline): SEHNR, FQNEAQ (reference sequence). CDR3 size: 12 residues. The CDR3 loop is CASSLGTYEQYF. The CDR3 DNA reads as TGTGCCAGCAGCTTAGGAACTTACGAGCAGTACTTC.

The chain couples TRBV5-1 to TRBJ2-1; D may be TRBD2 (6 bases). The CDR3 totals 12 residues. Trimming pared 0 bases from V and 13 bases from J, leaving 11 bases between. Germline CDR1 reads SGHRS; CDR2 reads YFSETQ. In DNA, the CDR3 is TGCGCCAGCAGCTTGGGGGACTCCCAACAGTTCTTC. Translation: CASSLGDSQQFF. Using reference TRBV5-1 and TRBJ2-1 for the parts outside the CDR3, the full variable domain is KAGVTQTPRYLIKTRGQQVTLSCSPISGHRSVSWYQQTPGQGLQFLFEYFSETQRNKGNFPGRFSGRQFSNSRSEMNVSTLELGDSALYLCASSLGDSQQFFGPGTRLTVL.

The chain carries TRBV27 and TRBJ2-2, with unresolved D. The germline CDR1 and CDR2 sequences are MNHEY and SMNVEV (reference sequence). The V end lost 6 bases, the J end lost 6 bases, and 8 bases lay between the germline ends. This CDR3 contains 12 residues. CDR3 residues: CASSHDSGELFF. CDR3 DNA: TGTGCCAGCAGCCATGACTCCGGGGAGCTGTTTTTT.

This chain joins TRBV27 and TRBJ1-2; no clear D gene. Trimming took 3 bases from V and 1 from J, leaving 15 bases between them. There are 16 residues in the CDR3. Per the germline V gene, CDR1 is MNHEY and CDR2 is SMNVEV (reference sequence). Here the CDR3 reads CASSFVRNGVNYGYTF. The CDR3 DNA reads TGTGCCAGCAGTTTCGTCAGGAATGGGGTTAACTATGGCTACACCTTC.

This clone came up once. The chain employs TRBV6-1 and TRBJ2-7; the D is unclear. V lost 6 bases, J lost 2 bases, and 11 bases lay in between. Germline V gene data show CDR1 as MNHNS and CDR2 as SASEGT. The CDR3 is 13 residues long. In DNA, the CDR3 is TGTGCCAGCAGCGTAGGTACTGCCTACGAGCAGTACTTC. Protein sequence: CASSVGTAYEQYF.

The chain has TRBV9 and TRBJ2-7; 9 nucleotides agree with TRBD2. CDR3 length equals 14 residues. The V gene's germline CDR1 is SGDLS and CDR2 YYNGEE. V shed 4 bases, J shed 5 bases, and the junction held 7 bases outside the gene matches. In DNA form, the CDR3 reads TGTGCCAGCAGCACTAGCGGGCCCCAGGACGAGCAGTACTTC. Protein: CASSTSGPQDEQYF.

This clone has only a few counts. V is TRBV7-9 and J is TRBJ1-5; D is uncertain. The CDR3 consists of 12 residues. Trimming removed 4 bases from V and 6 bases from J, with 7 bases in between. The germline gives CDR1 SEHNR, CDR2 FQNEAQ (reference sequence). As DNA, the CDR3 is TGTGCCAGCAGCTCCCTGGGTCAGCCCCAGCATTTT. Protein: CASSSLGQPQHF.

This chain uses TRBV28 with TRBJ2-2; D ambiguous. V dropped 4 bases and J dropped 6 bases, with 12 bases sitting between them. The germline V gene has CDR1 MDHEN and CDR2 SYDVKM. The CDR3 loop spans 14 amino acids. For the CDR3, the DNA is TGTGCCAGCAGTTCTAAGTCCCTACCCGGGGAGCTGTTTTTT. Translated, it gives CASSSKSLPGELFF.

This chain connects TRBV15 to TRBJ2-7; D is perhaps TRBD2 (6 bases). V lost 4 bases and J 5 bases, leaving 15 bases between the germline ends. From germline, CDR1 is LNHNV and CDR2 YYDKDF (reference sequence). CDR3 length equals 14 residues. In DNA, the CDR3 is TGTGCCACCAGCATCATCCGGGGGATTGACGAGCAGTACTTC. It encodes CATSIIRGIDEQYF.

This rearrangement joins TRBV13 to TRBJ2-3; the match to TRBD2 covers 8 bases. The germline V gene encodes CDR1 PRHDT and CDR2 FYEKMQ (reference sequence). V was clipped by 1 base and J by 5 bases; unmatched bases: 8. There are 16 residues in the CDR3. The CDR3 nucleotides are TGTGCCAGCAGCTTAGTACCAGCGGGAGAGGTAGATACGCAGTATTTT. Its translation is CASSLVPAGEVDTQYF.

This chain links TRBV19 with TRBJ2-7; D gene uncertain. V was trimmed by 3 bases and J by 0 bases, leaving 12 bases between them. Germline lookup yields CDR1 LNHDA and CDR2 SQIVND (reference sequence). The CDR3 is made up of 15 amino acids. The CDR3 nucleotides read TGTGCCAGTAGTATTAAGAGTGAGCTCTCCTACGAGCAGTACTTC. Its protein is CASSIKSELSYEQYF.

The chain links TRBV28 to TRBJ1-1; 10 bases match TRBD1. With V trimmed by 11 bases and J by 1 base, 4 bases remained unmatched. CDR1 and CDR2 from the germline V gene are MDHEN and SYDVKM. The CDR3 loop spans 13 amino acids. The chain's CDR3 is CAGRTGGNTEAFF. The CDR3 nucleotides are TGTGCCGGAAGGACAGGGGGGAACACTGAAGCTTTCTTT.

This rearrangement joins TRBV7-2 to TRBJ1-1; D not certain. The CDR3 covers 13 residues. V lost 5 bases and J 6 bases, leaving 13 bases between the germline ends. Germline V gives CDR1 SGHTA, CDR2 FQGNSA. In DNA form, the CDR3 reads TGTGCCAGCAGCCTCATCGTCTGGGCTGAAGCTTTCTTT. Its translation is CASSLIVWAEAFF.

This clone was detected once. This rearrangement joins TRBV28 to TRBJ1-1; D not resolved. CDR1 is MDHEN and CDR2 is SYDVKM in the germline V gene. Deletions cut 6 bases from V and 3 bases from J, with 11 bases between. This CDR3 has 13 residues. As DNA, the CDR3 is TGTGCCAGCAGCCCTCCCGGACACACTGAAGCTTTCTTT. Protein sequence: CASSPPGHTEAFF.

J is TRBJ2-1 and V is TRBV2; no firm D call. This CDR3 spans 15 amino acids. Trimming took off 1 base at V and 1 base at J, with 8 bases between the two ends. The germline V gene has CDR1 SNHLY and CDR2 FYNNEI. This CDR3 reads CASSEDTSSYNEQFF. The CDR3 DNA sequence: TGTGCCAGCAGTGAAGACACGTCGTCCTACAATGAGCAGTTCTTC.

CDR3 bases: TGTGCCAGCAGCCCTGGGACGGGCTATGGCTACACCTTC. It translates to CASSPGTGYGYTF. This chain uses TRBV5-6 with TRBJ1-2, with D possibly matching TRBD1 (5 bases). V lost 4 bases to trimming and J lost 4 bases, with 11 bases between them. There are 13 residues in the CDR3. Germline lookup yields CDR1 SGHDT and CDR2 YYEEEE.